These T cell receptor beta chains were read from a single sample in a study of technical replicates of blood from a handful of donors. Produced via immunoSEQ multiplex PCR; TCRdb's table is partial and in-frame only. This table has roughly 80,000 clones, about 94% appearing once. Sequencing was carried out using T cells isolated from PBMCs. The receptor source for this set is a human donor in good health. The CDR3 runs from the conserved cysteine through the conserved F or W. A D gene is named only where the DNA matches it firmly. Clone size is given for some rows only: seen once, a few or many times, or a class if the clone is expanded.

TRBJ2-3 | TRBV18 | TRBD2 | . | CASSPLAGVGDTQYF | TGTGCCAGCTCACCACTAGCGGGAGTGGGTGATACGCAGTATTTT
TRBJ2-7 | TRBV10-3 | TRBD1 | once | CAISETGERSYEQYF | TGTGCCATCAGTGAAACAGGGGAAAGATCCTACGAGCAGTACTTC
TRBJ2-1 | TRBV5-1 | TRBD2 | once | CASSLGLAGTLYNEQFF | TGCGCCAGCAGCTTGGGACTAGCGGGAACCCTCTACAATGAGCAGTTCTTC
TRBJ1-4 | TRBV28 | TRBD1 | . | CASSFAPRQGLIEKLFF | TGTGCCAGCAGTTTTGCCCCCCGACAGGGTCTTATTGAAAAACTGTTTTTT
TRBJ1-2 | TRBV4-1 | . | . | CASSQGAGNSYGYTF | TGCGCCAGCAGCCAAGGGGCGGGGAATAGTTATGGCTACACCTTC
TRBJ1-4 | TRBV27 | TRBD1 | . | CASSLPDRTGKLFF | TGTGCCAGCAGTTTACCCGATAGGACAGGGAAACTGTTTTTT
TRBJ2-7 | TRBV29-1 | . | . | CSVFAGPAYEQYF | TGCAGCGTTTTCGCAGGGCCCGCCTACGAGCAGTACTTC
TRBJ1-1 | TRBV5-1 | . | . | CASSWQGAMNTEAFF | TGCGCCAGCAGCTGGCAGGGCGCAATGAACACTGAAGCTTTCTTT
TRBJ2-3 | TRBV4-1 | . | . | CASSQEGPGQATDTQYF | TGCGCCAGCAGCCAAGAAGGTCCGGGACAAGCCACAGATACGCAGTATTTT
TRBJ2-5 | TRBV28 | . | . | CASSLRDTKTQETQYF | TGTGCCAGCAGTTTACGGGACACGAAGACCCAAGAGACCCAGTACTTC
TRBJ2-3 | TRBV2 | . | . | CASSEARTQYF | TGTGCCAGCAGTGAAGCGAGGACGCAGTATTTT
TRBJ2-3 | TRBV5-1 | TRBD2 | once | CASSVTSGNTDTQYF | TGCGCCAGCAGCGTGACTAGCGGTAACACAGATACGCAGTATTTT
TRBJ1-5 | TRBV27 | TRBD1 | . | CASSDGTGGGQPQHF | TGTGCCAGCAGTGACGGGACAGGGGGCGGTCAGCCCCAGCATTTT
TRBJ2-3 | TRBV27 | . | . | CASSFGSFQADTQYF | TGTGCCAGCAGTTTCGGGTCCTTCCAAGCAGATACGCAGTATTTT
TRBJ2-7 | TRBV18 | . | . | CASSPPAASSYEQYF | TGTGCCAGCTCACCACCAGCCGCTAGCTCCTACGAGCAGTACTTC
TRBJ2-7 | TRBV6-1 | . | once | CASSDVLSYEQYF | TGTGCCAGCAGTGATGTCTTGTCCTACGAGCAGTACTTC
TRBJ1-1 | TRBV5-6 | . | . | CASSLWATEAFF | TGTGCCAGCAGCTTGTGGGCTACTGAAGCTTTCTTT
TRBJ2-1 | TRBV30 | TRBD2 | . | CAWRTAGGPREFF | TGTGCCTGGAGGACAGCGGGAGGGCCTCGGGAGTTCTTC